These 13 T cell receptor beta chains share one sample of origin, sequenced in a study of regulatory T cells in long-lasting Graves disease. Researchers made TCR beta libraries by using iRepertoire HTBI primers and running Arm-PCR on CDR3 regions. TCRdb ran MiXCR on the multiplex PCR reads and lists one entry per CDR3 protein. The sample lists 600,000 to 800,000 distinct CDR3 sequences, around 30% occurring once. Indicated time point: persistent/refractory GD, antithyroid drugs over 5 years with positive TRAb. Preparation of the TCR library used RNA extracted from PBMCs. The source was peripheral blood mononuclear cells (PBMCs), collected when the disease was refractory, from a patient treated with antithyroid drugs. The receptors shown here come from a female donor with Graves disease.

In this sample, this clonotype turned up many times. The J gene is TRBJ1-1, the V gene TRBV6-1, with D unresolved. V lost 6 bases to trimming and J lost 1 base, with 3 bases between them. Germline assignment: CDR1 MNHNS and CDR2 SASEGT. The CDR3 is made up of 11 amino acids. In nucleotides, the CDR3 is TGTGCCAGCAGGAGGAACACTGAAGCTTTCTTT. Protein sequence: CASRRNTEAFF.

This chain links TRBV19 with TRBJ1-1; D gene unclear. CDR1 is LNHDA, CDR2 SQIVND, per germline (reference sequence). V was trimmed by 10 bases and J by 0 bases, leaving 9 bases between them. This CDR3 has 12 amino acids. DNA for the CDR3: TGTGCCACCCAGCAGGTGAACACTGAAGCTTTCTTT. It codes for CATQQVNTEAFF.

Ten or more counts support this clonotype. V and J are TRBV2 and TRBJ2-7; D is possibly TRBD2 (5 bases). The germline gives CDR1 SNHLY, CDR2 FYNNEI. CDR3 size: 15 residues. With 4 bases removed from V and 0 bases from J, the gap between germline ends came to 13 bases. The CDR3 DNA reads as TGTGCCAGCAGTGGTTCGGCAGGACTCTCCTACGAGCAGTACTTC. It is translated as CASSGSAGLSYEQYF.

In DNA, the CDR3 is TGTGCCAGTCGAACCGCAGGGGCGGGAACTGAAGCTTTCTTT. Its protein product is CASRTAGAGTEAFF. The V gene is TRBV6-1, the J gene TRBJ1-1; tentative D call: TRBD1 (6 bases). Germline CDR1 reads MNHNS; CDR2 reads SASEGT. This CDR3 comprises 14 residues. V was trimmed by 9 bases and J by 5 bases, leaving 19 bases between them.

This clonotype was counted only a few times. The V and J genes are TRBV29-1 and TRBJ1-5; 8 positions agree with TRBD1. The CDR3 has 16 residues. Germline V gene data show CDR1 as SQVTM and CDR2 as ANQGSEA. Trimming removed 5 bases from V and 4 bases from J; junction bases left unmatched: 13. The DNA of the CDR3 is TGCAGCGTTACTTGGGGGGGCAGGGGGCCTAATCAGCCCCAGCATTTT. Residues: CSVTWGGRGPNQPQHF.

The chain uses TRBV20-1 and TRBJ2-5, with 9 bases fitting TRBD2. From germline, CDR1 is DFQATT and CDR2 SNEGSKA (reference sequence). V lost 6 bases and J lost 0; bases outside the gene matches: 14. The CDR3 is made up of 17 amino acids. DNA for the CDR3: TGCAGTGCGGGAGGGACTAGCAGGAGGGTGTACCAAGAGACCCAGTACTTC. Translated, it gives CSAGGTSRRVYQETQYF.

This chain uses TRBV12-3 or TRBV12-4 with TRBJ1-1; D is possibly TRBD1 (5 bases). CDR3 length: 15 amino acids. V was trimmed by 1 base and J by 1 base, leaving 10 bases between them. CDR3 DNA sequence: TGTGCCAGCAGTTTAGATGAGGGGTCGAACACTGAAGCTTTCTTT. It specifies CASSLDEGSNTEAFF.

V is TRBV7-3 and J is TRBJ2-7; 11 bases align to TRBD2. Germline V gene data show CDR1 as SGHTA and CDR2 as FQGTGA. The junction had 12 bases not matched to a gene; V was cut back by 6 bases and J by 2 bases. The CDR3 runs to 17 residues. The CDR3 DNA follows: TGTGCCAGCAGAAGGGCTAGCGGGAGGCTAATCCCCTACGAGCAGTACTTC. Protein: CASRRASGRLIPYEQYF.

V usage is TRBV12-5 and J usage is TRBJ1-1, with D possibly matching TRBD1 (6 bases). The CDR3 totals 13 residues. Trimming stripped 7 bases from V and 2 bases from J, with 11 bases between. Germline CDR1 and CDR2: LGHNT and FRNRAP. The CDR3 DNA sequence: TGTGCTAGTGCCCCGGACAGCAACACTGAAGCTTTCTTT. Its protein is CASAPDSNTEAFF. Full variable domain (remainder filled in from reference TRBV12-5 and TRBJ1-1): DARVTQTPRHKVTEMGQEVTMRCQPILGHNTVFWYRQTMMQGLELLAYFRNRAPLDDSGMPKDRFSAEMPDATLATLKIQPSEPRDSAVYFCASAPDSNTEAFFGQGTRLTVV.

The sample holds one count of this clonotype. The gene calls are TRBV6-9 and TRBJ2-1; TRBD1 matches 7 bases. The germline V gene encodes CDR1 MNHGY and CDR2 SVAAGI. With V trimmed by 4 bases and J by 9 bases, 12 bases remained unmatched. The CDR3 spans 15 residues. CDR3 DNA sequence: TGTGCCAGCAGTTCCAGACAGGGAAGGATAAGTGAGCAGTTCTTC. It is translated as CASSSRQGRISEQFF.

There are many counts of this clonotype. J is TRBJ2-5 and V is TRBV12-3 or TRBV12-4; D is possibly TRBD1 or TRBD2 (5 bases each). The CDR3 is 14 residues long. V was trimmed by 6 bases and J by 5 bases, leaving 16 bases between them. The CDR3 DNA is TGTGCCAGCAGCCCCGGGACGGGACGGGAGACCCAGTACTTC. Its protein product is CASSPGTGRETQYF.

In its sample, this clonotype was seen many times. This chain connects TRBV6-1 to TRBJ1-6; D is perhaps TRBD1 (6 bases). The CDR3 has 15 residues. Germline values: CDR1 MNHNS, CDR2 SASEGT. Trimming removed 7 bases at V and 10 bases at J, with 20 bases between. The DNA of the CDR3 is TGTGCCAGCACCCTGAAGTCGGGGGCAGGATCACCCCTCCACTTT. Translated, it gives CASTLKSGAGSPLHF.

The genes are TRBV30 and TRBJ1-1; perhaps TRBD1 as D (6 bases). The V gene lost 3 bases and the J gene lost 7 bases, with 18 bases spanning the gap. This CDR3 comprises 14 residues. Germline V lookup: CDR1 GTSNPN, CDR2 SVGIG (reference sequence). CDR3 loop: CAWRGVQGVGEAFF. The CDR3 DNA reads as TGTGCCTGGAGGGGGGTACAGGGTGTCGGTGAAGCTTTCTTT. The variable domain in full, with the rest retrieved from reference TRBV30 and TRBJ1-1, is SQTIHQWPATLVQPVGSPLSLECTVEGTSNPNLYWYRQAAGRGLQLLFYSVGIGQISSEVPQNLSASRPQDRQFILSSKKLLLSDSGFYLCAWRGVQGVGEAFFGQGTRLTVV.